The entry that follows covers one TCR beta chain sequence. Antigen unknown. This sample is part of a study of persistence of HIV-infected CD4 T cells. For the study at large: A median of around 8 years of suppressive ART preceded sampling. Findings and limits, study-wide: Compared with CD3/CD28-stimulated cells, CMV- and Gag-responding cells showed lower TCRbeta richness.

This CDR3 spans 14 amino acids. V lost 6 bases and J lost 1, with 12 bases in between. Germline lookup yields CDR1 MNHEY and CDR2 SVGAGI. Sequencing used immunoSEQ version 4 in survey mode. The method was immunoSEQ multiplex PCR; TCRdb's version includes in-frame clones alone and lacks a portion of them. The repertoire consists of roughly 64,000 clones, with 70% to 75% occurring once and the leading ten covering more than 1.5%. An overlapping HIV-1 Gag peptide pool stimulated these cells at approximately 0.91 ug/peptide/mL. CD40L/CD69 double-negative CD45RO-high memory CD4+ T cells were collected. Anti-CD28/CD49d costimulation, CD40-blocking antibody and enfuvirtide were given to CD8-depleted PBMCs for 15 to 20 hours.

This sample comprised CD4+ T cells sorted from PBMCs after 18-hour stimulation, obtained from a patient who received antiretroviral therapy. The chain combines TRBV6-5 with TRBJ1-1, with D tentatively TRBD1 (6 bases). The TCR was taken from an adult man with HIV who was CMV-seropositive. The CDR3 region is CASRGVRGNTEAFF. CDR3 in DNA: TGTGCCAGCAGGGGTGTCAGGGGGAACACTGAAGCTTTCTTT.